This TCR beta chain was documented in a study of T cells in Graves' hyperthyroidism and ophthalmopathy (dated by TCRdb to 2018 to 2020). Regarding the research as a whole: Peripheral blood was sampled at the time of initial diagnosis, prior to any treatment. TCR V-J signatures able to tell the groups apart were searched for in a discovery cohort of approximately 95 patients, of whom over 40 had Graves' ophthalmopathy and around 56 had stable Graves' hyperthyroidism. Prospective prediction of ophthalmopathy was tested in an independent validation cohort of approximately 18 hyperthyroidism patients and some 17 patients who later progressed to ophthalmopathy. The 100 discovery patients were divided at random into training and test sets in a 7:3 ratio. In addition, the study compared T-cell repertoires in thyroid tissue and in blood from five or six Graves' hyperthyroidism patients. After blood sampling, hyperthyroidism patients were treated with methimazole at a starting dose of 30 mg daily, and ophthalmopathy patients were treated with high-dose intravenous methylprednisolone. According to the paper, TCR Vbeta CDR3 sequencing was carried out on 135 peripheral blood samples, which came from approximately 41 ophthalmopathy, around 74 hyperthyroidism and approximately 17 progressor patients.

The TCR beta CDR3 regions were amplified from RNA transcripts. A first-round RT-PCR of the TCR CDR3 used the HTBI primer set with the Qiagen OneStep RT-PCR kit. The libraries were constructed in a second round of multiplex PCR and then size-selected and purified. Sequencing of the libraries was done on an Illumina HiSeq2000 using paired-end 100 bp reads. Regarding the original processing steps: SOAPnuke was used to process the raw data, throwing out any read that contained adapters or uncalled bases, had a mean Phred below 15, or lacked an exact constant-primer or identifier match. High-quality paired reads were merged with COPE v1.2.5, and unique nucleotide sequences were defined as clonotypes. MiTCR v1.1 was used to align the clonotypes against IMGT TRBV, TRBD and TRBJ reference segments. Only V-J combinations with frequency above 0.0001, covering 99.2% of repertoires, were analysed. A TCS score was defined as the ratio between F50 (clonal expansion) and ExV (chaos), using BLOSUM62-based TCRdist between CDR3 peptides within each V-J. Welch's t-statistics and random forest reduced fewer than 600 V-J features to about 13, which were used in a naive Bayes classifier (R e1071). TCRdb passed the public sequencing reads through fastp at Q25 and MiXCR, retaining productive beta sequences. Under each unique CDR3 protein, matching rows form one entry showing the most common genes and DNA. The authors' filters were not applied to this entry. The sample table shows approximately 600,000 distinct CDR3 sequences, and around 21% are seen once. Over 30% of the sample rests with the top ten.

V loses 6 bases of germline sequence and J loses 7 bases, and the interval between the two ends is 13 bases. The CDR3 holds 13 amino acids from the cysteine to the phenylalanine. The kept DNA is CDR3 alone, 39 bases in frame from the first base. This clonotype was picked up many times. Its antigen remains undetermined. No much larger clone is present one base from it, and per-base qualities are unavailable. The research as a whole found: In validation, the model predicted progression to ophthalmopathy a median of around 6.5 months before onset, with about 67% sensitivity and just under 75% specificity. No statistical method was used to fix the sample size in advance, and group allocation was not hidden from the investigators. Most expanded thyroid clonotypes (frequency above 0.001) were also detected in blood, a finding suggesting that blood repertoires may reflect thyroid immune responses. A model built on a 13 V-J signature distinguished ophthalmopathy from stable hyperthyroidism, reaching approximately 89% sensitivity and around 82% specificity in cross-validation and 80%/75% in testing.

In the ophthalmopathy patients, disease was moderately to severely active, with a Clinical Activity Score of 3 or more, a NOSPECS grade of 4 or more, and a duration of less than 3 months. The study excluded patients with uncontrolled infections, other autoimmune diseases, pregnancy or lactation. Diagnoses were established on the basis of clinical symptoms, serum thyroxine and TRAb, thyroid ultrasound, and orbital computed tomography. PBMCs were separated from around 9.1 ml of fresh peripheral blood using Ficoll-Paque density gradient centrifugation. Total RNA was extracted using Trizol reagent, and RNA quality was assessed on an Agilent 2100 Bioanalyzer.

Sequenced: blood. This receptor was taken from a man aged 25-45 years with Graves' ophthalmopathy. The chain was built from TRBV12-3 or TRBV12-4 and TRBJ1-5; a tentative D match to TRBD1 spans 5 bases. The DNA is TGTGCCAGCAGCAAGATTGGGGGACAGCCCCAGCATTTT. Translation gives CASSKIGGQPQHF.